Each of the 10 T cell receptor beta chains below was sequenced from the same sample in a study of post-analysis software for immune sequencing data. Overall study results and limits: Elevated frequency relative to controls characterized several TRBV segments in patients, TRBV5-6, TRBV5-1 and TRBV20-1 among them.

The authors incorporated unique molecular identifiers into the TCR beta cDNA libraries. Each CDR3 protein is one row after TCRdb ran MiXCR on the PCR reads. The sample consists of 750,000 to 950,000 distinct CDR3 sequences, under 60% of them appearing once. Their specific antigens are unknown. The source material was blood. The receptors shown here come from a girl aged 5-17 years with multiple sclerosis.

CDR3 sequence: CSPATIVLAAPYNEQFF. As DNA, the CDR3 is TGCAGTCCGGCTACAATCGTACTAGCGGCCCCCTACAATGAGCAGTTCTTC. This chain uses TRBV20-1 with TRBJ2-1; 8 positions agree with TRBD2. V shed 8 bases and J 2 bases; nucleotides not matched to a gene: 17. Per germline, CDR1 DFQATT and CDR2 SNEGSKA (reference sequence). There are 17 residues in the CDR3.

V usage is TRBV20-1 and J usage is TRBJ2-3; 7 bases are a match to TRBD2. The junction had 17 bases not matched to a gene; V was cut back by 4 bases and J by 1 base. Germline V lookup: CDR1 DFQATT, CDR2 SNEGSKA (reference sequence). CDR3 length equals 18 residues. The CDR3 reads CSATRLRASGTGTDTQYF. CDR3 in DNA: TGCAGTGCTACGCGCCTAAGGGCGAGCGGGACTGGCACAGATACGCAGTATTTT.

The chain couples TRBV18 to TRBJ2-3; tentatively, D is TRBD2 (6 bases). CDR1 and CDR2 (germline): KGHSH, LQKENI. This CDR3 comprises 15 residues. Trimming left V 3 bases short and J 3 bases short, with 13 bases between. CDR3 protein: CASSPRESFTDTQYF. CDR3 coding DNA: TGTGCCAGCTCACCCCGGGAGTCCTTTACAGATACGCAGTATTTT.

This clonotype was counted a single time. The V gene is TRBV9, the J gene TRBJ1-1; D perhaps matches TRBD1 (5 bases). This CDR3 has 16 residues. The germline gives CDR1 SGDLS, CDR2 YYNGEE. V was cut by 0 bases and J by 1 base, with 13 bases left in between. CDR3 sequence reads: CASSVGWGFSNTEAFF. As DNA, the CDR3 is TGTGCCAGCAGCGTAGGGTGGGGGTTCTCGAACACTGAAGCTTTCTTT. Full variable domain (rest looked up from reference TRBV9 and TRBJ1-1): DSGVTQTPKHLITATGQRVTLRCSPRSGDLSVYWYQQSLDQGLQFLIQYYNGEERAKGNILERFSAQQFPDLHSELNLSSLELGDSALYFCASSVGWGFSNTEAFFGQGTRLTVV.

This CDR3 reads CASSPATSGNTDTQYF. The CDR3, as DNA: TGTGCCAGCTCACCGGCGACTAGCGGCAACACAGATACGCAGTATTTT. The chain has TRBV18 and TRBJ2-3; 9 positions agree with TRBD2. CDR3 length: 16 amino acids. After removal of 3 bases from V and 2 bases from J, the junction contained 6 bases not matched to a gene. CDR1 and CDR2 (germline): KGHSH, LQKENI.

The J gene is TRBJ2-1, the V gene TRBV20-1; D may be TRBD2 (5 bases). CDR1 is DFQATT, CDR2 SNEGSKA, per germline (reference sequence). V gave up 6 bases and J gave up 4 bases, with 19 bases separating them. CDR3 length: 15 residues. The CDR3, as DNA: TGCAGTGCCAGTGACGCAGCGGCGTCTTACAATGAGCAGTTCTTC. Protein: CSASDAAASYNEQFF.

The chain carries TRBV25-1 and TRBJ1-6; a weak D match, TRBD1 (5 bases). This CDR3 spans 13 amino acids. The V gene's germline CDR1 is MGHDK and CDR2 SYGVNS. Trimming pared 0 bases from V and 11 bases from J, leaving 8 bases between. The CDR3 loop reads CASSEYRGAPLHF. In DNA form, the CDR3 reads TGTGCCAGCAGTGAATATAGGGGAGCACCCCTCCACTTT.

This chain connects TRBV4-2 to TRBJ2-1; 11 bases are a match to TRBD2. The junction had 8 bases not matched to a gene; V was cut back by 4 bases and J by 9 bases. CDR3 length equals 15 residues. Germline loops: CDR1 LGHNA, CDR2 YNFKEQ. CDR3: CASSPTSGSWGEQFF. The CDR3 nucleotides read TGTGCCAGCAGCCCTACTAGCGGGAGTTGGGGTGAGCAGTTCTTC.

In its sample, this clonotype was seen a few times. This chain uses TRBV6-2 or TRBV6-3 with TRBJ2-6; D is undetermined. Trimming took off 4 bases at V and 0 bases at J, with 13 bases between the two ends. CDR1 and CDR2 (germline): MNHEY, SVGEGT. The CDR3 extends over 17 amino acids. CDR3 sequence reads: CASSSNPTISGANVLTF. DNA for the CDR3: TGTGCCAGCAGTTCTAACCCAACTATCTCTGGGGCCAACGTCCTGACTTTC.

V usage is TRBV12-3 or TRBV12-4 and J usage is TRBJ1-2; 7 nucleotides match TRBD1. Trimming removed 7 bases from V and 3 bases from J; junction bases left unmatched: 11. The CDR3 runs 15 residues. The CDR3 sequence: CASKADRDSDYGYTF. The CDR3 coding sequence is TGTGCCAGCAAAGCTGATCGGGACAGCGACTATGGCTACACCTTC.